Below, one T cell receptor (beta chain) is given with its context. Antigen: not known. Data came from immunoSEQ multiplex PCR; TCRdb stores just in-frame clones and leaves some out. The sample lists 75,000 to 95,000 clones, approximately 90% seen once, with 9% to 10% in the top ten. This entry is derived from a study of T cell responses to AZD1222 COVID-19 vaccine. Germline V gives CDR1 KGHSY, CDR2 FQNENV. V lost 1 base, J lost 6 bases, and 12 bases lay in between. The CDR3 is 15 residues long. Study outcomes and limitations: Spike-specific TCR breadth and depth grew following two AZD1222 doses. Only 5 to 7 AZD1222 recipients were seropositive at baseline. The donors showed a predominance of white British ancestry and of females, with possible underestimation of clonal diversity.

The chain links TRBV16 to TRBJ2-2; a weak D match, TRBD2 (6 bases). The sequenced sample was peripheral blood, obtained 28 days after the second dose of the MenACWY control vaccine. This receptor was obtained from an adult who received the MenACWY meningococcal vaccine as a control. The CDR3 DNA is TGTGCCAGCAGCCAATTGACTAGTTGGGCCGGGGAGCTGTTTTTT. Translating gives CASSQLTSWAGELFF.